This T cell receptor (beta chain) was captured by sequencing in a study of shared clonotypes between healthy human individuals. Study as a whole: The plates for each donor numbered three CD4 naive, three CD4 memory, two CD8 naive and one CD8 memory. Study-wide points: In general, naive subsets displayed greater estimated richness than memory subsets did.

The CDR3 totals 16 residues. After removal of 5 bases from V and 4 bases from J, the junction contained 11 bases not matched to a gene. Germline V gene lookup returns CDR1 MNHEY and CDR2 SMNVEV (reference sequence). This clone turned up a few times. Its target is not known. CD45RO+ cells plus CCR7-negative CD45RA+ TemRA cells formed CD8 memory. In the original workflow: For the immunoSEQ data, sequences were junction-only without quality scores, so filtering differed. The protocol was immunoSEQ multiplex PCR, while the TCRdb copy is restricted to in-frame clones and leaves out a portion. V, J and clone size are taken as reported in that table, and D and trimming were inferred from the DNA itself. The profile shows some 320,000 clones, about nine tenths of them singletons.

Material for sequencing was memory CD8+ T cells sorted from blood. Subset here: CD45RO+ cells pooled with CCR7-negative TemRA cells. This sequence joins TRBV27 and TRBJ2-5, with TRBD1 matching 9 bases. The TCR comes from a man in his late teens or twenties in good health. The CDR3 sequence is CASSATGQGIRETQYF. CDR3 in DNA: TGTGCCAGCAGTGCAACAGGACAGGGGATAAGAGAGACCCAGTACTTC.